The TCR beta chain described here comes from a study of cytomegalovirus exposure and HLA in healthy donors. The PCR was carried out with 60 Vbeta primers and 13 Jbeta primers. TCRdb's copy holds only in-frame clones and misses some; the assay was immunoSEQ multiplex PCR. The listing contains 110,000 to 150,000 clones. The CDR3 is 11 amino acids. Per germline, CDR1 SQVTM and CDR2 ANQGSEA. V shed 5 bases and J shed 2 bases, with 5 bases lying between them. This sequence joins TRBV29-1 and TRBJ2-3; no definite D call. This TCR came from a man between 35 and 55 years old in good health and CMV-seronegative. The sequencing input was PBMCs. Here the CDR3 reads CSVTYTDTQYF. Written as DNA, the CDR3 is TGCAGCGTTACCTACACAGATACGCAGTATTTT.